This TCR beta chain was sequenced in a study of T cells after somatic rescue of genetic block. V lost 4 bases, J lost 9 bases, and 2 bases stayed unmatched. Germline CDR1 reads MDHEN; CDR2 reads SYDVKM. The CDR3 consists of 12 residues. TCRdb keeps only in-frame clones here, not all; method: immunoSEQ multiplex PCR. The data show some 14,000 clones, under 80% seen once. Sequencing was performed on peripheral blood mononuclear cells (PBMCs). The sequence was obtained from a man aged 18 to 30. The J gene is TRBJ2-1, the V gene TRBV28; 8 bases line up with TRBD1. The CDR3 sequence: CASSSDRAEQFF. Here the CDR3 DNA reads TGTGCCAGCAGTTCGGACAGGGCTGAGCAGTTCTTC. Complete variable domain (other parts from reference TRBV28 and TRBJ2-1): DVKVTQSSRYLVKRTGEKVFLECVQDMDHENMFWYRQDPGLGLRLIYFSYDVKMKEKGDIPEGYSVSREKKERFSLILESASTNQTSMYLCASSSDRAEQFFGPGTRLTVL.